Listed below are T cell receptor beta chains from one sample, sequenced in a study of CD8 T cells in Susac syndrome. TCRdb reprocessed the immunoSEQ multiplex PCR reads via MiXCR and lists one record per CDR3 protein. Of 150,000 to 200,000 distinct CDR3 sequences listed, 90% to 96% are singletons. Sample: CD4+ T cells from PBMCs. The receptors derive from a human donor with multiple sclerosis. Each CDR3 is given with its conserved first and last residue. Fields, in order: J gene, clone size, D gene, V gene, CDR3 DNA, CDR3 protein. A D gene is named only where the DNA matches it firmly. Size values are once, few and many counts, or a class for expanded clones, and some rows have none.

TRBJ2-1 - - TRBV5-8 TGTGCCAGCAGCTTCCCAGGGATCTCCTACAATGAGCAGTTCTTC CASSFPGISYNEQFF
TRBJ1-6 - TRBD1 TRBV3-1 TGTGCCAGCAGCCTCGGAACCGGGACAGTTAATTCACCCCTCCACTTT CASSLGTGTVNSPLHF
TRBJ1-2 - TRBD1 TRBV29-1 TGCAGCGTTACCATGGACAGGGTATCGGGTGGCTACACCTTC CSVTMDRVSGGYTF
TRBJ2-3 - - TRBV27 TGTGCCAGCAGTTTAGGAAGGAGGGTACCGACAGATACGCAGTATTTT CASSLGRRVPTDTQYF
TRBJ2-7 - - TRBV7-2 TGTGCCAGCAAGCCATCTACTTACGAGCAGTACTTC CASKPSTYEQYF
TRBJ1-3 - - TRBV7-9 TGTGCCAGCAGCTTTCACGACCGGAGGGGAAACACCATATATTTT CASSFHDRRGNTIYF
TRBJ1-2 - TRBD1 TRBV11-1 TGTGCCAGCAGCCAAGCGGGACAGGGCTATGGCTACACCTTC CASSQAGQGYGYTF
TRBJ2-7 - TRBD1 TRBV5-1 TGCGCCAGCAGCTTGACAGGGGGCGAGCAGTACTTC CASSLTGGEQYF
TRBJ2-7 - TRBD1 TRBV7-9 TGTGCCAGCAGCCCCTCGGCTCTGACAGGGTACGAGCAGTACTTC CASSPSALTGYEQYF
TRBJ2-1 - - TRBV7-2 TGTGCCAGCAGCTTACGGTTAGGACTTGAGCAGTTCTTC CASSLRLGLEQFF
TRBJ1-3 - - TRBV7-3 TGTGCCAGCAGCTTAGAAGGGTCCTCTGGAAACACCATATATTTT CASSLEGSSGNTIYF
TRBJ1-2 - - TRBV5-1 TGCGCCAGCAGCATGGAAGCAACGGGGTTCTATGGCTACACCTTC CASSMEATGFYGYTF
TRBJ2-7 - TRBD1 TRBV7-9 TGTGCCAGCCGTAGCGACAGGGGCAGTAAGTCCTACGAGCAGTACTTC CASRSDRGSKSYEQYF
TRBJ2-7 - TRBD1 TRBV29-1 TGCAGCGTTTCCATGCGTCCGGGACAGGGAGGTAGCGAGCAGTACTTC CSVSMRPGQGGSEQYF
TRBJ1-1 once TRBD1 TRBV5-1 TGCGCCAGCAGCTTTCCCGGACAGGGGGCGAACCGTATCACTGAAGCTTTCTTT CASSFPGQGANRITEAFF
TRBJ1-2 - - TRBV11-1 TGTGCCAGCAGCCCTAACCGACTAAACTATGGCTACACCTTC CASSPNRLNYGYTF
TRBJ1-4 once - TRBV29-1 TGCAGCGTTGAATCCTTCGGGGGAGCGGGGCGAAAACTGTTTTTT CSVESFGGAGRKLFF
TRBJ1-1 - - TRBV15 TGTGCCACCAGCAGAGACCACACTGAAGCTTTCTTT CATSRDHTEAFF
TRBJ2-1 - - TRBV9 TGTGCCAGCAGCCTTGGGGATCTGGACAATGAGCAGTTCTTC CASSLGDLDNEQFF
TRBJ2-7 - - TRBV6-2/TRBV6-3 TGTGCCAGCAGTTCTCGGGACTTATACGAGCAGTACTTC CASSSRDLYEQYF
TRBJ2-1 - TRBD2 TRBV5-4 TGTGCCAGCGTTTCCGGGACTAGCGGGGTTAATGAGCAGTTCTTC CASVSGTSGVNEQFF
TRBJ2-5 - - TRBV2 TGTGCCAGCCGGGCTCCGAATCACCAAGAGACCCAGTACTTC CASRAPNHQETQYF
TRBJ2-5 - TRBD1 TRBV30 TGTGCCTGGAGTGTACGACAGGGAGCCCCAGAGACCCAGTACTTC CAWSVRQGAPETQYF
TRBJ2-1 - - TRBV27 TGTGCCAGCAGTCCGGCTAGAGCTTACAATGAGCAGTTCTTC CASSPARAYNEQFF
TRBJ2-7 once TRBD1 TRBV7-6 TGTGCCAGCAGCATACGACAGGGAATAAGCGAGCAGTACTTC CASSIRQGISEQYF
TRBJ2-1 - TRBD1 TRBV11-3 TGTGCCAGCAGCCCCGGGACAGGGTTTAAGAATGAGCAGTTCTTC CASSPGTGFKNEQFF
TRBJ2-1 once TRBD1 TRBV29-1 TGCAGCGTGGACAGGGTAGGCGATGAGCAGTTCTTC CSVDRVGDEQFF